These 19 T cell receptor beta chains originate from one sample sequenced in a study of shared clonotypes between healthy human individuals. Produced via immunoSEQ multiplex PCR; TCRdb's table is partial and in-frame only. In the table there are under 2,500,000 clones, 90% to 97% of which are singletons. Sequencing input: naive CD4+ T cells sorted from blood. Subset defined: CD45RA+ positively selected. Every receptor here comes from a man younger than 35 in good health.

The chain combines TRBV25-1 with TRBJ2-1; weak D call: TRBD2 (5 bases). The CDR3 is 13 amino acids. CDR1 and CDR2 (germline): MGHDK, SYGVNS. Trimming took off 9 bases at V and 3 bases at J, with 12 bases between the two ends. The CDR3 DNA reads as TGTGCCAGGTGGACTCACGACTACAATGAGCAGTTCTTC. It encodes CARWTHDYNEQFF.

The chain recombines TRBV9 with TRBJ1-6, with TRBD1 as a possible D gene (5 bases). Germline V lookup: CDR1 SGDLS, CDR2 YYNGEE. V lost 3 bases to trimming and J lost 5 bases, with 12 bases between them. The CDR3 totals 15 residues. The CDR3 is CASSATDMNNSPLHF. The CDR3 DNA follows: TGTGCCAGCAGCGCGACGGACATGAATAATTCACCCCTCCACTTT.

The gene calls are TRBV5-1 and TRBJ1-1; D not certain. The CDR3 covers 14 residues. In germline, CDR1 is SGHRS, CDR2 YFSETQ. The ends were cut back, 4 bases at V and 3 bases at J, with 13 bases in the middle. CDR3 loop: CASSPGQSHTEAFF. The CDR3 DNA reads TGCGCCAGCAGCCCTGGGCAGAGTCACACTGAAGCTTTCTTT.

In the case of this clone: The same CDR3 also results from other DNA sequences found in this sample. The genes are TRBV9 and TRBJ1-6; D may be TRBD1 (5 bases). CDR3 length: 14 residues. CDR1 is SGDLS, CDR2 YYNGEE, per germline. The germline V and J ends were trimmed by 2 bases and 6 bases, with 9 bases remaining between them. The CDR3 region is CASSVAGRNSPLHF. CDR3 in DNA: TGTGCCAGCAGCGTTGCAGGGCGTAATTCACCCCTCCACTTT.

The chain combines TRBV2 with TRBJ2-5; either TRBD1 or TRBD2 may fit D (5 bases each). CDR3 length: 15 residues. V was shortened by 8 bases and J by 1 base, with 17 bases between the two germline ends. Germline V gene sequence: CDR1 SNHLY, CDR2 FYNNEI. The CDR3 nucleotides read TGTGCCAGCGGGGGAGCTTACCTAGTCCAAGAGACCCAGTACTTC. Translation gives CASGGAYLVQETQYF.

The CDR3 DNA is TGTGCCAGCAGACCCAATGGGGGGGATCTAGCCAAAAACATTCAGTACTTC. Translation gives CASRPNGGDLAKNIQYF. This sequence joins TRBV27 and TRBJ2-4, with 7 bases identical to TRBD2. V gave up 6 bases and J gave up 0 bases; unmatched junction bases: 11. CDR1 is MNHEY, CDR2 SMNVEV, per germline (reference sequence). CDR3 length: 17 residues.

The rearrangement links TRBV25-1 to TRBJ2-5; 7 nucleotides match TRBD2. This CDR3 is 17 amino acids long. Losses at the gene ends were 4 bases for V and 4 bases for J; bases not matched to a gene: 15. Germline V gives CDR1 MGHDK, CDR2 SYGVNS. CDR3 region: CASSAPSGTIRPETQYF. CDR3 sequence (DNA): TGTGCCAGCAGTGCCCCATCCGGGACTATCAGGCCAGAGACCCAGTACTTC.

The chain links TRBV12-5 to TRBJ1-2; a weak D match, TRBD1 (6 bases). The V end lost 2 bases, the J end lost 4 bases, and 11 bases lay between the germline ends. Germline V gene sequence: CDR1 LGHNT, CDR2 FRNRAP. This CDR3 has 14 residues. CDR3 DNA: TGTGCTAGTGGTTTGTCTCCAGGGGTCTATGGCTACACCTTC. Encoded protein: CASGLSPGVYGYTF.

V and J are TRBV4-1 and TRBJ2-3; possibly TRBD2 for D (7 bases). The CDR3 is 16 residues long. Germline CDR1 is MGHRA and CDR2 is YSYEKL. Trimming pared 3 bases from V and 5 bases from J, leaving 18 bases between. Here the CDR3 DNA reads TGCGCCAGCAGCCATGCTCGGGGGGCCCAGTTAGATACGCAGTATTTT. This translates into CASSHARGAQLDTQYF.

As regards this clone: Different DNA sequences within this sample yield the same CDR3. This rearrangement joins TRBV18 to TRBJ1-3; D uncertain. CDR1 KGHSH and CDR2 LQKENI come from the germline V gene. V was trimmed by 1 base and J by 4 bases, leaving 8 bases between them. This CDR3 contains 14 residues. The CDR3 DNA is TGTGCCAGCTCACCACAGGGAGCCGGAAACACCATATATTTT. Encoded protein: CASSPQGAGNTIYF. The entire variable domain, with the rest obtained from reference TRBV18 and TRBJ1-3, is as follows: NAGVMQNPRHLVRRRGQEARLRCSPMKGHSHVYWYRQLPEEGLKFMVYLQKENIIDESGMPKERFSAEFPKEGPSILRIQQVVRGDSAAYFCASSPQGAGNTIYFGEGSWLTVV.

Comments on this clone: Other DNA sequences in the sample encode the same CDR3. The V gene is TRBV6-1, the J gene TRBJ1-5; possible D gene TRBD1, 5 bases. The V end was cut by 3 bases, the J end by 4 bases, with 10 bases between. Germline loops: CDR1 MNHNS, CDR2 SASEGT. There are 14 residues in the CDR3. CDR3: CASSEIGGNQPQHF. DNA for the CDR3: TGTGCCAGCAGTGAGATCGGGGGGAATCAGCCCCAGCATTTT.

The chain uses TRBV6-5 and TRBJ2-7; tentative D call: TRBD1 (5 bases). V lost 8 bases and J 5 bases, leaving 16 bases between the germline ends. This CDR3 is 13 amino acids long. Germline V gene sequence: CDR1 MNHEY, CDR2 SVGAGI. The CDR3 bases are TGTGCCAGCCGAAACCATCAGGGCCACGAGCAGTACTTC. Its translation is CASRNHQGHEQYF.

The CDR3 DNA reads as TGTGCCCTGAGAAGTCAAGAGACCCAGTACTTC. Translating it yields CALRSQETQYF. The genes are TRBV30 and TRBJ2-5; D not certain. V was pared by 8 bases and J by 2 bases, with 9 bases between. The CDR3 consists of 11 residues. Germline values: CDR1 GTSNPN, CDR2 SVGIG (reference sequence).

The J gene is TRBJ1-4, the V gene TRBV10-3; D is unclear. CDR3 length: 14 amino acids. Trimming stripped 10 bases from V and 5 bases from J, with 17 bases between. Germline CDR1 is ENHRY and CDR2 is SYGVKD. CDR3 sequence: CATGAQVLNEKLFF. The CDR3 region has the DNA TGTGCCACCGGAGCTCAGGTGCTCAATGAAAAACTGTTTTTT.

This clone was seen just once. Here the CDR3 reads CASSLRHSVGRLTPLHF. The DNA for the CDR3 is TGTGCCAGCAGCTTAAGACATTCGGTAGGCAGGTTGACACCCCTCCACTTT. V usage is TRBV27 and J usage is TRBJ1-6; D call uncertain. Trimming took 6 bases from V and 11 from J, leaving 26 bases between them. CDR1 and CDR2 (germline): MNHEY, SMNVEV (reference sequence). The CDR3 is 17 amino acids.

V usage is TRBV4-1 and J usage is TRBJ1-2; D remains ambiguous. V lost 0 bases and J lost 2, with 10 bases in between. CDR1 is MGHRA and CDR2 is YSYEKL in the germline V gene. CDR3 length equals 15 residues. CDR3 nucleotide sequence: TGCGCCAGCAGCCAAGACGGGCAGCAAAACTATGGCTACACCTTC. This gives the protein CASSQDGQQNYGYTF.

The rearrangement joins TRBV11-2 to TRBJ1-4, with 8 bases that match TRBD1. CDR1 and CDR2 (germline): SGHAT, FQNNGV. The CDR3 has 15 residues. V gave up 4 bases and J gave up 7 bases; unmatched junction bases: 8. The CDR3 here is CASSSYRTGSEKLFF. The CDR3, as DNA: TGTGCCAGCAGCTCGTATAGGACAGGGAGTGAAAAACTGTTTTTT. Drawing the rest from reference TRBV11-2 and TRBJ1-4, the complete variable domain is EAGVAQSPRYKIIEKRQSVAFWCNPISGHATLYWYQQILGQGPKLLIQFQNNGVVDDSQLPKDRFSAERLKGVDSTLKIQPAKLEDSAVYLCASSSYRTGSEKLFFGSGTQLSVL.

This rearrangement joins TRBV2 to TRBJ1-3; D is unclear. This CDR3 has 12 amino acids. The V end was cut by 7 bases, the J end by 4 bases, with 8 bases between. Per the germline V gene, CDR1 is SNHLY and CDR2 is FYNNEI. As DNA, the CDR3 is TGTGCCAGCAAAACAGACGGAAACACCATATATTTT. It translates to CASKTDGNTIYF.

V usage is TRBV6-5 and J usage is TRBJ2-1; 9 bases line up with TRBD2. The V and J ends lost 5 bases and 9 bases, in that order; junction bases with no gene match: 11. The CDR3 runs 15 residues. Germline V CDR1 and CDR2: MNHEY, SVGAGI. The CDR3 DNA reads TGTGCCAGCAGTGCCACCGGGACTAGCATAAGTGAGCAGTTCTTC. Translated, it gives CASSATGTSISEQFF.